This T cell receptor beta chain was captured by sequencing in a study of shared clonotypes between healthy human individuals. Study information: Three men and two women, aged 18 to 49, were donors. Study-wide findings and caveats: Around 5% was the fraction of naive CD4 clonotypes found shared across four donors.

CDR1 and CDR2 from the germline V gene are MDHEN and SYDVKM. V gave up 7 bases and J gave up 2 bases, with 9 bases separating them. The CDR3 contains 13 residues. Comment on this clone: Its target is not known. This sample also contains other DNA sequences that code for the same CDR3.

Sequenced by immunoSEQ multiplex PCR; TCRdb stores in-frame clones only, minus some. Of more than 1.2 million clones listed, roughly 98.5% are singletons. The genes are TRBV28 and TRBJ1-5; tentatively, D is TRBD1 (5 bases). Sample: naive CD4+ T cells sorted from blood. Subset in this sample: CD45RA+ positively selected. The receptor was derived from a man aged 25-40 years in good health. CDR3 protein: CASTVGGNQPQHF. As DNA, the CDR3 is TGTGCCAGCACCGTGGGGGGCAATCAGCCCCAGCATTTT.